This is a list of T cell receptor beta chains from one sample in a study of OX40 agonist ivuxolimab in advanced cancers. Libraries were prepared by immunoSEQ multiplex PCR; TCRdb keeps only in-frame clonotypes and omits some of them. The sample records 90,000 to 100,000 clones, about 88% being singletons. This material consisted of CD4+ or CD8+ T cells sorted from blood, taken in a trial of the OX40 agonist ivuxolimab. The receptors come from an adult with an advanced solid tumor such as melanoma, head and neck, liver or kidney cancer. Both conserved end residues are part of each CDR3. Each record gives: V gene, clone size, J gene, D gene, CDR3 DNA, CDR3 protein. The D gene is left open where the match is weak. Only some rows state a clone size, as once, few, many or a class for expanded clones.

>TRBV5-1|-|TRBJ2-3|TRBD2
TGCGCCAGCAGAGCCGGGACTAGCGGCAGCACAGATACGCAGTATTTT
CASRAGTSGSTDTQYF
>TRBV7-2|-|TRBJ1-2|-
TGTGCCAGCAGCCCCATGACGGACTATGGCTACACCTTC
CASSPMTDYGYTF
>TRBV29-1|-|TRBJ2-1|TRBD2
TGCAGCGTTCTAGGAGCGGGAGGTCCCTACAATGAGCAGTTCTTC
CSVLGAGGPYNEQFF
>TRBV18|-|TRBJ1-5|-
TGTGCCAGCTCACCACCGGGAGCCCCGGGGCAGCCCCAGCATTTT
CASSPPGAPGQPQHF
>TRBV9|once|TRBJ2-1|-
TGTGCCAGCAGCGCCCGACCCGGCGGGGATGAGCAGTTCTTC
CASSARPGGDEQFF
>TRBV28|once|TRBJ1-2|-
TGTGCCAGCAGCTCCCGGGACGGAGCTTTTGGCTACACCTTC
CASSSRDGAFGYTF
>TRBV5-8|-|TRBJ1-2|TRBD1
TGTGCCAGCAGCCATGGACAGGGCGACTATGGCTACACCTTC
CASSHGQGDYGYTF
>TRBV6-6|-|TRBJ1-1|-
TGTGCCACCGGACAGAACTTCGGGGACACTGAAGCTTTCTTT
CATGQNFGDTEAFF
>TRBV14|-|TRBJ2-7|-
TGTGCCAGCAAACCGGGGCACAGTGCGAACGAGCAGTACTTC
CASKPGHSANEQYF
>TRBV5-1|-|TRBJ2-3|TRBD1
TGCGCCAGCAGCTTGGGACAGGGGGGCACAGATACGCAGTATTTT
CASSLGQGGTDTQYF
>TRBV6-6|-|TRBJ1-2|-
TGTGCCACTTTTGGGGACAACAGTAGAGGTGGCTACACCTTC
CATFGDNSRGGYTF
>TRBV7-2|-|TRBJ1-5|-
TGTGCCAGCAGCTTACAGGGCGGCAATCAGCCCCAGCATTTT
CASSLQGGNQPQHF
>TRBV30|-|TRBJ2-2|-
TGTGCCTGGAGTTCCAACACCGGGGAGCTGTTTTTT
CAWSSNTGELFF
>TRBV6-1|-|TRBJ1-5|-
TGTGCCAGCAGGGGAGAGTTCGATCAGCCCCAGCATTTT
CASRGEFDQPQHF
>TRBV20-1|-|TRBJ1-2|TRBD1
TGCAGTTCCAGGGACAGCTATGGCTACACCTTC
CSSRDSYGYTF
>TRBV18|-|TRBJ2-1|TRBD2
TGTGCCAGCTCACCACCGAACGGGAGGGCATCCCATGAGCAGTTCTTC
CASSPPNGRASHEQFF
>TRBV11-2|-|TRBJ2-3|-
TGTGCCAGCAGCCTCGAGGATACGCAGTATTTT
CASSLEDTQYF
>TRBV2|-|TRBJ2-1|-
TGTGCCAGCATCATCGAGCATGGGAATGAGCAGTTCTTC
CASIIEHGNEQFF
>TRBV2|-|TRBJ1-1|-
TGTGCCAGCAGTGCCCAACAGGGAGCTAAAGCTTTCTTT
CASSAQQGAKAFF
>TRBV6-5|few|TRBJ1-5|-
TGTGCCAGCAGCCGGGATCGGGATCAGCCCCAGCATTTT
CASSRDRDQPQHF
>TRBV6-1|-|TRBJ2-7|-
TGTGCCAGCAGTTTCCACCTCTCGGGAGCTAACGAGCAGTACTTC
CASSFHLSGANEQYF
>TRBV18|-|TRBJ2-7|-
TGTGCCAGCTCACCAGGGCTGAACCTACGTAGGGAGCAGTACTTC
CASSPGLNLRREQYF
>TRBV7-9|-|TRBJ1-4|-
TGTGCCAGCAGCCAAATGAGGGATCAGAATGAAAAACTGTTTTTT
CASSQMRDQNEKLFF
>TRBV7-9|-|TRBJ2-3|-
TGTGCCAGCAGCCGACAGGTTAGCACAGATACGCAGTATTTT
CASSRQVSTDTQYF
>TRBV18|-|TRBJ2-1|-
TGTGCCAGCTCACCACGAAACAGGGAGCGTGATGAGCAGTTCTTC
CASSPRNRERDEQFF
>TRBV18|-|TRBJ2-7|-
TGTGCCAGCTCACCACGGTTGCGTCTCGACAGCTCCTACTACGAGCAGTACTTC
CASSPRLRLDSSYYEQYF
>TRBV7-9|-|TRBJ1-1|TRBD1
TGTGCCAGCAGCTGGGGTGGGACAGGGACCACTGAAGCTTTCTTT
CASSWGGTGTTEAFF
>TRBV6-1|-|TRBJ2-7|-
TGTGCCACCTTTGAGAGGATTCCTGTCTACGAGCAGTACTTC
CATFERIPVYEQYF
>TRBV28|-|TRBJ1-5|TRBD1
TGTGCCAGCAGCCAGGACAGGTACTATCAGCCCCAGCATTTT
CASSQDRYYQPQHF
>TRBV28|-|TRBJ2-2|TRBD2
TGTGCCAGCAGCTTATCTTCCAGCGGGAGGGTGGAGCTGTTTTTT
CASSLSSSGRVELFF
>TRBV5-1|-|TRBJ1-1|-
TGCGCCAGCGTTCGCGAGGTTGGAACTGAAGCTTTCTTT
CASVREVGTEAFF
>TRBV5-1|-|TRBJ2-1|TRBD2
TGCGCCAGCACCTCCGGGACTAGCGTCTACAATGAGCAGTTCTTC
CASTSGTSVYNEQFF
>TRBV19|-|TRBJ2-2|-
TGTGCCAGTAGTGCCTATAGCAGCCCGAACACCGGGGAGCTGTTTTTT
CASSAYSSPNTGELFF
>TRBV28|-|TRBJ1-2|-
TGTGCCAGCAGTTTGGGCCTCTATGGCTACACCTTC
CASSLGLYGYTF
>TRBV12-5|-|TRBJ2-2|TRBD1
TGTGCTAGTGGTCCAAATTCCGGGACAGGGGCCGGGGAGCTGTTTTTT
CASGPNSGTGAGELFF
>TRBV30|-|TRBJ2-2|TRBD1
TGTGCCTGGGGGGTACAGGGGGCCGGGGAGCTGTTTTTT
CAWGVQGAGELFF
>TRBV18|-|TRBJ2-3|-
TGTGCCAGCGCCCAGACAAGCCAGGCCCAAAATACGCAGTATTTT
CASAQTSQAQNTQYF